One T cell receptor (beta chain) is described in this entry. These data are taken from a study of identical twins. The cDNA had a unique molecular identifier and a template-switch universal primer site. TCRdb used MiXCR to reprocess the 5' RACE reads, holding one entry per CDR3 protein. The sample contains about 470,000 distinct CDR3 sequences, 24% of which appear only once. Each donor was a healthy Caucasian. This CDR3 comprises 13 residues. The V and J ends lost 5 bases and 1 base respectively, with 9 bases between them. Germline values: CDR1 SGHRS, CDR2 YFSETQ. The same data also contributed to another study, on T cells expressing NK-cell markers. That paper adds: According to the study, TCR beta repertoires originated from sorted CD3+CD56+NKG2C+, CD3+CD56+NKG2C- and CD3+CD56-NKG2C+ T cells.

The clonotype originates from a woman under 30 in good health. The sequenced sample consisted of CD4+ T cells sorted from blood. This chain uses TRBV5-1 with TRBJ2-5, with D maybe TRBD2 (6 bases). CDR3 in amino acids: CASRGLPQETQYF. The CDR3 nucleotides are TGCGCCAGCAGAGGACTACCCCAAGAGACCCAGTACTTC.